The clone carrying this T cell receptor beta chain was observed many times. Preparation of the TCRbeta library used unique molecular identifiers. TCRdb processed the PCR reads anew with MiXCR; each CDR3 protein has one entry. The data hold 230,000 or so distinct CDR3 sequences, with more than 7.5% observed a single time. This record comes from a study of T-cell reconstitution after alpha-beta-depleted transplantation in children. Per germline, CDR1 SGHTA and CDR2 FQGNSA. The CDR3 runs to 16 residues. The V and J ends lost 4 bases and 4 bases, in that order; junction bases with no gene match: 9. The sequencing here drew on PBMCs from the stem cell graft donor, taken from the stem cell graft. The chain combines TRBV7-2 with TRBJ2-1; TRBD2 aligns across 8 bases. This sequence was found in a human donor who donated a stem cell graft to a child with SCID. For the CDR3, the DNA is TGTGCCAGCAGCTCGAAGAGCGGGGGTTTATACAATGAGCAGTTCTTC. This translates into CASSSKSGGLYNEQFF. The full variable domain, its missing parts supplied by reference TRBV7-2 and TRBJ2-1, is GAGVSQSPSNKVTEKGKDVELRCDPISGHTALYWYRQSLGQGLEFLIYFQGNSAPDKSGLPSDRFSAERTGGSVSTLTIQRTQQEDSAVYLCASSSKSGGLYNEQFFGPGTRLTVL.